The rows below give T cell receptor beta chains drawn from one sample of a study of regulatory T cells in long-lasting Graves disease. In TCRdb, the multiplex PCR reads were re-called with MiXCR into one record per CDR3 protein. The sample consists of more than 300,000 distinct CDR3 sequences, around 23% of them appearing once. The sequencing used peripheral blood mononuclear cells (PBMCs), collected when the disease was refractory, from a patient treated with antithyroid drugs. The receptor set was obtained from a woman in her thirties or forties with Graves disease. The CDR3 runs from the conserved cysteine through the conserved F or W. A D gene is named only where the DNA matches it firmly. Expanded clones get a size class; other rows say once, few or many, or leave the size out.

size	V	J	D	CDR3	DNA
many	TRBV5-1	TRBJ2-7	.	CASSLIISSPYEQYF	TGCGCCAGCAGCTTGATTATATCGTCCCCCTACGAGCAGTACTTC
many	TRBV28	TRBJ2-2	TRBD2	CTSSIPGLAENTGELFF	TGTACCAGCAGTATACCGGGACTAGCGGAAAACACCGGGGAGCTGTTTTTT
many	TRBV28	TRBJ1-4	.	CASSLKGNEKLFF	TGTGCCAGCAGCCTAAAGGGAAATGAAAAACTGTTTTTT
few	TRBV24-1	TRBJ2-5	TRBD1	CATSDLGQGAGETQYF	TGTGCCACCAGTGATTTGGGCCAGGGGGCTGGAGAGACCCAGTACTTC
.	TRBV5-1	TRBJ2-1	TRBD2	CASSFGGRAYNEQFF	TGCGCCAGCAGCTTCGGCGGGAGGGCCTACAATGAGCAGTTCTTC
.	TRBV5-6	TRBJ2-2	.	CASRNKGELFF	TGTGCCAGCAGAAATAAGGGGGAGCTGTTTTTT
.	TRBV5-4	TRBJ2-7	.	CASSLGGGPREQYF	TGTGCCAGCAGCTTGGGAGGTGGACCCCGCGAGCAGTACTTC
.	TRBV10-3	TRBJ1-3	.	CAISEAGYGSGNTIYF	TGTGCCATCAGTGAGGCGGGGTATGGTTCTGGAAACACCATATATTTT
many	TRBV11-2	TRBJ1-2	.	CASSLASGTVYGYTF	TGTGCCAGCAGCTTGGCTTCCGGGACGGTCTATGGCTACACCTTC
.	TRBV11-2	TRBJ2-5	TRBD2	CASSPPYLAGVETQYF	TGTGCCAGCAGCCCCCCGTACCTAGCGGGAGTAGAGACCCAGTACTTC
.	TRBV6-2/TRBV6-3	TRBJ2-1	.	CASSYSRSRTNNEQFF	TGTGCCAGCAGTTACTCCAGGTCCAGGACCAACAATGAGCAGTTCTTC
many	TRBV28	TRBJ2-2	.	CASSFRGTGELFF	TGTGCCAGCAGTTTCAGGGGCACCGGGGAGCTGTTTTTT
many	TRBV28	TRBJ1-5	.	CASSFEGGHQPQHF	TGTGCCAGCAGTTTCGAAGGGGGGCATCAGCCCCAGCATTTT
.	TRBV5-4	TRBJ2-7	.	CASSLARGVEQYF	TGTGCCAGCAGTCTGGCCCGAGGGGTTGAGCAGTACTTC
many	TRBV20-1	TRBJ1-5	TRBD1	CSARAEDRVNQPQHF	TGCAGTGCTAGAGCCGAGGACAGGGTCAATCAGCCCCAGCATTTT
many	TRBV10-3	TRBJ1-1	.	CAITQGSLNTEAFF	TGTGCCATCACCCAGGGATCACTGAACACTGAAGCTTTCTTT
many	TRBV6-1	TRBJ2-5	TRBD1	CASSDRVSTQYF	TGTGCCAGCAGCGACAGGGTCAGCACCCAGTACTTC
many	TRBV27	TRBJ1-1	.	CASSSSRERTEAFF	TGTGCCAGCAGTTCAAGTAGGGAGAGGACTGAAGCTTTCTTT
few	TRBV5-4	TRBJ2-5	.	CASSLFGHIQETQYF	TGTGCCAGCAGCTTGTTTGGACACATCCAAGAGACCCAGTACTTC
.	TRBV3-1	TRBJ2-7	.	CASSGDLEQYF	TGTGCCAGCAGCGGCGATTTGGAGCAGTACTTC
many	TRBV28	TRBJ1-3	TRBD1	CASSLPGTGGNTIYF	TGTGCCAGCAGTTTGCCCGGGACAGGGGGAAACACCATATATTTT
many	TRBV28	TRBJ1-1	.	CASSIAPGAEAFF	TGTGCCAGCAGTATCGCCCCCGGGGCTGAAGCTTTCTTT
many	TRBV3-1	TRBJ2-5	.	CASSHQGGRETQYF	TGTGCCAGCAGCCACCAAGGAGGGAGAGAGACCCAGTACTTC
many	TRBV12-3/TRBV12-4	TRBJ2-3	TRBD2	CASSSLGKTSGSRADTQYF	TGTGCCAGCAGTTCGCTAGGAAAGACTAGCGGGAGTAGGGCAGATACGCAGTATTTT
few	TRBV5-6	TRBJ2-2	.	CASSERLEGATGELFF	TGTGCCAGCAGCGAACGTTTGGAGGGGGCGACCGGGGAGCTGTTTTTT
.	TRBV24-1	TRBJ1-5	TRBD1	CATSDPIGQGAGNQPQHF	TGTGCCACCAGTGATCCCATCGGACAGGGGGCAGGCAATCAGCCCCAGCATTTT
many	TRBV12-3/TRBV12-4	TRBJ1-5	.	CASTTGNSNQPQHF	TGTGCCAGCACCACAGGGAATAGCAATCAGCCCCAGCATTTT
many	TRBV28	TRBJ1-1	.	CASSLFFRDTEAFF	TGTGCCAGCAGTCTATTTTTTAGGGACACTGAAGCTTTCTTT
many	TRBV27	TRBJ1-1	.	CASSLSLGDGGTEAFF	TGTGCCAGCAGTTTATCTTTGGGGGATGGGGGCACTGAAGCTTTCTTT
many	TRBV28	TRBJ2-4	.	CASSLRGRVKNIQYF	TGTGCCAGCAGTTTGCGGGGACGTGTCAAAAACATTCAGTACTTC
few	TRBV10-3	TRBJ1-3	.	CAIGEGRSGSGNTIYF	TGTGCCATCGGGGAGGGACGAAGTGGCTCTGGAAACACCATATATTTT
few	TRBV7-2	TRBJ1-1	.	CASGGFKVTAFF	TGTGCCAGCGGGGGTTTTAAGGTTACGGCTTTCTTT
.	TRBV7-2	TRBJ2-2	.	CASSISVAANTGELFF	TGTGCCAGCAGCATATCGGTAGCGGCGAACACCGGGGAGCTGTTTTTT
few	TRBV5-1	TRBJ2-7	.	CASSPEWGEQYF	TGCGCCAGCAGCCCCGAATGGGGCGAGCAGTACTTC
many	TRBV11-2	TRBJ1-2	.	CASSLVGAGYTF	TGTGCCAGCAGCTTAGTGGGGGCCGGCTACACCTTC
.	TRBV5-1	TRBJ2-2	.	CASSSTGTITGELFF	TGCGCCAGCAGCTCCACCGGGACCATCACCGGGGAGCTGTTTTTT
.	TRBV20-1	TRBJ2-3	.	CSAPRLPNLRITDTQYF	TGCAGTGCCCCCCGACTTCCTAATCTACGTATCACAGATACGCAGTATTTT
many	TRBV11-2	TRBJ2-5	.	CASSSLRRETQYF	TGTGCCAGCAGCTCGTTGAGAAGAGAGACCCAGTACTTC
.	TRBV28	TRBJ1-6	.	CASSFFVRMWDKGVDSPLHF	TGTGCCAGCAGTTTCTTTGTACGGATGTGGGACAAAGGGGTTGATTCACCCCTCCACTTT
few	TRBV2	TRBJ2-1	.	CASAVLWDNEQFF	TGTGCCAGCGCTGTGCTCTGGGACAATGAGCAGTTCTTC
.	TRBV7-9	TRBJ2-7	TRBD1	CASSFRSGTGGHEQYF	TGTGCCAGCAGTTTCAGGTCGGGGACAGGGGGACACGAGCAGTACTTC
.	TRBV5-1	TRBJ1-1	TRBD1	CASSHRGLNKNTEAFF	TGCGCCAGCAGCCACAGGGGGCTCAATAAGAACACTGAAGCTTTCTTT
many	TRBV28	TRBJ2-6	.	CASSLGRGSGANVLTF	TGTGCCAGCAGTTTAGGCAGGGGTTCTGGGGCCAACGTCCTGACTTTC
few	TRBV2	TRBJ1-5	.	CASSESRAKPQHF	TGTGCCAGCAGTGAATCGAGGGCAAAACCCCAGCATTTT
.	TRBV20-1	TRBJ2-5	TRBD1	CSAREPTGGIETQYF	TGCAGTGCTAGAGAGCCGACAGGGGGCATCGAGACCCAGTACTTC
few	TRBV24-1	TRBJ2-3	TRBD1	CATSDPRDRGPTDTQYF	TGTGCCACCAGTGATCCTAGGGACAGGGGACCCACAGATACGCAGTATTTT
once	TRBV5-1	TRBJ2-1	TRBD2	CASSRGGTTSYNEQFF	TGCGCCAGCAGCCGGGGGGGAACTACCTCCTACAATGAGCAGTTCTTC
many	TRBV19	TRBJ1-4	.	CASSQGPTNEKLFF	TGTGCCAGCAGCCAGGGCCCAACTAATGAAAAACTGTTTTTT
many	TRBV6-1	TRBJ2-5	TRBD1	CASSQQGIKTQYF	TGTGCCAGCAGTCAACAGGGGATAAAGACCCAGTACTTC
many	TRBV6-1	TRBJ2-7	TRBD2	CASRPLAVSYEQYF	TGTGCCAGCAGACCCCTAGCGGTCTCCTACGAGCAGTACTTC
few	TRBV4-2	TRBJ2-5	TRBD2	CASSQDRVAGQETQYF	TGTGCCAGCAGCCAAGATCGGGTAGCGGGGCAAGAGACCCAGTACTTC
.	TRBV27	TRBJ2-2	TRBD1	CASSLRQGHTGELFF	TGTGCCAGCAGTTTGAGACAGGGGCACACCGGGGAGCTGTTTTTT
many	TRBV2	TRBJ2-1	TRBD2	CASGTSPLINEQFF	TGTGCCAGCGGGACTAGCCCCCTTATCAATGAGCAGTTCTTC
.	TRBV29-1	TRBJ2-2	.	CSVKAQGANTGELFF	TGCAGCGTTAAAGCCCAGGGTGCGAACACCGGGGAGCTGTTTTTT
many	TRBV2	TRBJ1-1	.	CASSDQFMNTEAFF	TGTGCCAGCAGTGACCAATTCATGAACACTGAAGCTTTCTTT
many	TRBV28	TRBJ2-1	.	CASNPSEVHNEQFF	TGTGCCAGCAACCCATCGGAGGTACACAATGAGCAGTTCTTC
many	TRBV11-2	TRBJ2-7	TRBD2	CASSLSGGSYEQYF	TGTGCCAGCAGCCTTAGCGGGGGCTCCTACGAGCAGTACTTC